Presented here are 13 T cell receptor beta chains from one specimen sequenced in a study of T cell responses to AZD1222 COVID-19 vaccine. Generated by immunoSEQ multiplex PCR, the TCRdb table keeps only in-frame clones and is missing some. The table has 110,000 to 150,000 clones, 92% seen once. The source material was peripheral blood, sampled on day 0 of AZD1222 vaccination. The receptors come from an adult in good health.

V and J are TRBV12-3 or TRBV12-4 and TRBJ2-1, with D tentatively TRBD2 (6 bases). The CDR3 length is 13 residues. The V gene lost 7 bases and the J gene lost 10 bases, with 17 bases spanning the gap. CDR3 residues: CASTSPLAFEQFF. The CDR3 DNA sequence: TGTGCCAGCACCTCTCCGCTAGCGTTCGAGCAGTTCTTC.

Only a few counts were recorded for this clone. V usage is TRBV7-3 and J usage is TRBJ2-2; perhaps TRBD1 as D (5 bases). This CDR3 comprises 16 residues. Trimming took off 0 bases at V and 4 bases at J, with 12 bases between the two ends. Germline V lookup: CDR1 SGHTA, CDR2 FQGTGA. CDR3 region: CASSLTRRGSTGELFF. As DNA, the CDR3 is TGTGCCAGCAGCTTAACGCGAAGGGGTAGCACCGGGGAGCTGTTTTTT.

The chain recombines TRBV7-8 with TRBJ1-5; D not certain. In germline, CDR1 is SGHVS, CDR2 FQNEAQ. The CDR3 sequence is 15 residues long. Trimming pared 1 base from V and 7 bases from J, leaving 14 bases between. The CDR3 DNA sequence: TGTGCCAGCAGCTTAGTCTGGGGATCCGGGCAGCCCCAGCATTTT. Amino acids: CASSLVWGSGQPQHF. Drawing the rest from reference TRBV7-8 and TRBJ1-5, the complete variable domain is GAGVSQSPRYKVAKRGQDVALRCDPISGHVSLFWYQQALGQGPEFLTYFQNEAQLDKSGLPSDRFFAERPEGSVSTLKIQRTQQEDSAVYLCASSLVWGSGQPQHFGDGTRLSIL.

The J gene is TRBJ2-5, the V gene TRBV6-2 or TRBV6-3, with 8 bases fitting TRBD1. CDR1 and CDR2 (germline): MNHEY, SVGEGT. The V segment lost 5 bases and the J segment 5 bases; nucleotides outside the gene matches: 13. The CDR3 runs 16 residues. CDR3 in amino acids: CASSTAGGWRVETQYF. CDR3 nucleotides: TGTGCCAGCAGTACTGCAGGGGGCTGGAGGGTGGAGACCCAGTACTTC.

The CDR3 DNA is TGTGCCAGCAGCATCCGGGACAGGGCTGGGGAGCAGTACTTC. It specifies CASSIRDRAGEQYF. The chain combines TRBV5-4 with TRBJ2-7, with TRBD1 identical over 9 bases. Germline assignment: CDR1 SGHNT and CDR2 YYREEE (reference sequence). The CDR3 runs to 14 residues. V lost 4 bases to trimming and J lost 7 bases; unmatched junction nucleotides: 9.

This chain links TRBV2 with TRBJ2-2, with 10 bases identical to TRBD1. Trimming at V came to 4 bases and at J to 6 bases, leaving 5 bases not matched to a gene. CDR1 is SNHLY, CDR2 FYNNEI, per germline. The CDR3 is 15 amino acids. The CDR3 reads CASSAGQGFSGELFF. For the CDR3, the DNA is TGTGCCAGCAGTGCGGGACAGGGGTTTTCCGGGGAGCTGTTTTTT.

This clone was found once. The V gene is TRBV27, the J gene TRBJ1-2; the match to TRBD1 covers 9 bases. Germline V gene data show CDR1 as MNHEY and CDR2 as SMNVEV (reference sequence). Trimming cost V 3 bases and J 6 bases; bases outside gene matches: 20. The CDR3 runs 19 residues. The CDR3 region is CASSFSTFGQGYRIDGYTF. The CDR3 coding sequence is TGTGCCAGCAGTTTTTCTACCTTCGGACAGGGGTACCGGATTGATGGCTACACCTTC.

The chain joins TRBV6-5 to TRBJ1-5, with D hard to call. The CDR3 spans 13 residues. Germline assignment: CDR1 MNHEY and CDR2 SVGAGI. Trimming left V 6 bases short and J 5 bases short, with 11 bases between. DNA for the CDR3: TGTGCCAGCAGGGGCCAAGGCGATCAGCCCCAGCATTTT. This gives the protein CASRGQGDQPQHF.

J is TRBJ2-7 and V is TRBV3-1 (or the pseudogene TRBV3-2); D uncertain. CDR3 length: 13 amino acids. CDR1 LGHDT and CDR2 YNNKEL come from the germline V gene (reference sequence). V was pared by 4 bases and J by 3 bases, with 10 bases between. The CDR3 loop is CASSPGPRYEQYF. CDR3 nucleotide sequence: TGTGCCAGCAGCCCCGGGCCACGCTACGAGCAGTACTTC.

This clone was seen once. This chain links TRBV7-8 with TRBJ1-2; 7 bases agree with TRBD1. V lost 3 bases to trimming and J lost 6 bases; unmatched junction nucleotides: 10. CDR1 and CDR2 from the germline V gene are SGHVS and FQNEAQ. This CDR3 contains 15 residues. The CDR3 nucleotides read TGTGCCAGCAGCTTTACGCGACAGGGCTCGGATGGCTACACCTTC. Translated: CASSFTRQGSDGYTF.

The chain carries TRBV2 and TRBJ1-5, with 9 nucleotides matching TRBD1. V dropped 4 bases and J dropped 5; count of bases not matched to a gene: 0. The CDR3 sequence is 13 residues long. Germline V gene data show CDR1 as SNHLY and CDR2 as FYNNEI. This CDR3 reads CASSGDRDQPQHF. The CDR3 DNA follows: TGTGCCAGCAGTGGGGACAGGGATCAGCCCCAGCATTTT.

The CDR3 DNA follows: TGTGCCAGCACCCCCGACAGGGCCTATAGCAATCAGCCCCAGCATTTT. This codes for CASTPDRAYSNQPQHF. The rearrangement joins TRBV2 to TRBJ1-5; 7 bases align to TRBD1. Germline V gives CDR1 SNHLY, CDR2 FYNNEI. The CDR3 length is 16 residues. Trimming removed 7 bases from V and 0 bases from J; junction bases left unmatched: 9.

The V gene is TRBV18, the J gene TRBJ1-2; D gene uncertain. CDR1 is KGHSH and CDR2 is LQKENI in the germline V gene. The CDR3 spans 14 residues. V lost 2 bases and J 4 bases, leaving 11 bases between the germline ends. CDR3 amino acids: CASSPSASLYGYTF. The CDR3 DNA is TGTGCCAGCTCACCATCCGCTTCGCTCTATGGCTACACCTTC.